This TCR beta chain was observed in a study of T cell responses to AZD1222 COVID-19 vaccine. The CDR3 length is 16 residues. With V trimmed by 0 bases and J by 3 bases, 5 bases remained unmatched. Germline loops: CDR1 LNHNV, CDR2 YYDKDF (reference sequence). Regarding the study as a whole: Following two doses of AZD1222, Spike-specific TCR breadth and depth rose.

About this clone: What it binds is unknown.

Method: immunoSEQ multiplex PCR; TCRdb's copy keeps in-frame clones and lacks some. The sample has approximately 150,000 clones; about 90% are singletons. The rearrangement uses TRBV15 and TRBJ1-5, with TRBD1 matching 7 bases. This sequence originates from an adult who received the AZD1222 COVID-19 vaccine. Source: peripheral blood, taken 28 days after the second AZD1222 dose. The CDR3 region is CATSRDFGTANQPQHF. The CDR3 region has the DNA TGTGCCACCAGCAGAGATTTCGGGACAGCCAATCAGCCCCAGCATTTT.